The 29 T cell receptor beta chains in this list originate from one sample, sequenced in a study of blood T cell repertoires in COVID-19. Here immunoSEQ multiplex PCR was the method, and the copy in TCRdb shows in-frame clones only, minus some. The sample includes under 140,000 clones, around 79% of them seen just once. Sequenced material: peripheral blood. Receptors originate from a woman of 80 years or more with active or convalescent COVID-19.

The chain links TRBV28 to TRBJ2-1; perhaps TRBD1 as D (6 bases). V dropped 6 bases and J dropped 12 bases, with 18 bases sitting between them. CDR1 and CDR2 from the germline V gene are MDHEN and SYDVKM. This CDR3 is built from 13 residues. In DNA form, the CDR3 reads TGTGCCAGCAGCACCTCAGGGGCCCCCCGGCAGTTCTTC. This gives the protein CASSTSGAPRQFF.

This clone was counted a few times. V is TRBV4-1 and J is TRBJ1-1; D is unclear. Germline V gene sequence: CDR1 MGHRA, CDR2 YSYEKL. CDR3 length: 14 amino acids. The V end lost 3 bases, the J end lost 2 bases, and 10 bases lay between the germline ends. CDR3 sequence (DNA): TGCGCCAGCAGCCACGGGATCTCCAACACTGAAGCTTTCTTT. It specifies CASSHGISNTEAFF.

CDR3 residues: CSVTGSGYTF. The CDR3 DNA sequence: TGCAGCGTGACAGGGAGCGGCTACACCTTC. The chain links TRBV29-1 to TRBJ1-2; 7 bases align to TRBD1. There are 10 residues in the CDR3. Germline assignment: CDR1 SQVTM and CDR2 ANQGSEA. After removal of 6 bases from V and 8 bases from J, the junction contained 3 bases not matched to a gene.

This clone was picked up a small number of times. CDR3 coding DNA: TGTGCCAGCTCATCGGACTATGGCTACACCTTC. Protein: CASSSDYGYTF. The chain recombines TRBV18 with TRBJ1-2; D gene ambiguous. Looked up from germline, CDR1 is KGHSH and CDR2 is LQKENI. The V gene lost 5 bases and the J gene lost 3 bases, with 4 bases spanning the gap. The CDR3 has 11 amino acids.

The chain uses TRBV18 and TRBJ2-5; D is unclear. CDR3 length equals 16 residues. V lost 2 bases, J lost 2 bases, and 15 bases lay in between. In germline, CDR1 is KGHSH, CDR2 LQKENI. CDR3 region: CASSPSTEAWQETQYF. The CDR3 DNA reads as TGTGCCAGCTCACCATCAACCGAGGCATGGCAAGAGACCCAGTACTTC. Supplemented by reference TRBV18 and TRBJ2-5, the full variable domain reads NAGVMQNPRHLVRRRGQEARLRCSPMKGHSHVYWYRQLPEEGLKFMVYLQKENIIDESGMPKERFSAEFPKEGPSILRIQQVVRGDSAAYFCASSPSTEAWQETQYFGPGTRLLVL.

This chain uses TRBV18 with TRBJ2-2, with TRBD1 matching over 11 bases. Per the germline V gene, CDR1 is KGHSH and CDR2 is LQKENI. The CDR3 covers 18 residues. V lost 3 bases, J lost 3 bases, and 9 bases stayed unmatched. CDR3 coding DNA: TGTGCCAGCTCACCCCCGAGAGGGACAGGGGGTGACACCGGGGAGCTGTTTTTT. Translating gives CASSPPRGTGGDTGELFF.

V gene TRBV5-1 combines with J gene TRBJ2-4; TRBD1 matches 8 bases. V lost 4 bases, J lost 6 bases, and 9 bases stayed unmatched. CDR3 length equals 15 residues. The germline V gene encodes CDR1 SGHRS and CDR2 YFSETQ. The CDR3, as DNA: TGCGCCAGCAGCAACGGCGGGACAGGACTAAACATTCAGTACTTC. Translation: CASSNGGTGLNIQYF.

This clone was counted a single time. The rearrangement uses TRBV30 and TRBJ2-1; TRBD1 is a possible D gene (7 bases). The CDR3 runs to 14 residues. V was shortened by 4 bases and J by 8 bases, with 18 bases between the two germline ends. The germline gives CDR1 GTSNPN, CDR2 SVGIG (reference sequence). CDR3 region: CAWTPPQGGDEQFF. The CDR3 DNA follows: TGTGCCTGGACCCCCCCCCAGGGGGGTGATGAGCAGTTCTTC.

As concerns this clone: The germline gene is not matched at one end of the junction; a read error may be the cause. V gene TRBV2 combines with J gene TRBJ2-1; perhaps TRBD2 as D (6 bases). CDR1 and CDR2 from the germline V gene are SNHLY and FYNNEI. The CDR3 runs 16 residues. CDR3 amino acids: CVSGSRIAYRYNEQFF. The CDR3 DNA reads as TGTGTCAGCGGGTCGCGGATTGCATATCGCTACAATGAGCAGTTCTTC. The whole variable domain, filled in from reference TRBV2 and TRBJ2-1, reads EPEVTQTPSHQVTQMGQEVILRCVPISNHLYFYWYRQILGQKVEFLVSFYNNEISEKSEIFDDQFSVERPDGSNFTLKIRSTKLEDSAMYFCVSGSRIAYRYNEQFFGPGTRLTVL.

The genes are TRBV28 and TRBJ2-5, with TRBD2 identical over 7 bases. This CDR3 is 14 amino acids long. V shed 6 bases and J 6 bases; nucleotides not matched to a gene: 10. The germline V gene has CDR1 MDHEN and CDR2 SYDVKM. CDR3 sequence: CASSLGLVSKTQYF. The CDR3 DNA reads TGTGCCAGCAGCTTAGGACTAGTCTCGAAGACCCAGTACTTC.

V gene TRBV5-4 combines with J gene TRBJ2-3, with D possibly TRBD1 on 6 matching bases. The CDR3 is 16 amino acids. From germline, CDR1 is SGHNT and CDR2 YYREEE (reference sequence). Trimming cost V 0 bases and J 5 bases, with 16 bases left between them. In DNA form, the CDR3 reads TGTGCCAGCAGCTTGGGTCGTGGGGGCGCAGGAGATACGCAGTATTTT. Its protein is CASSLGRGGAGDTQYF.

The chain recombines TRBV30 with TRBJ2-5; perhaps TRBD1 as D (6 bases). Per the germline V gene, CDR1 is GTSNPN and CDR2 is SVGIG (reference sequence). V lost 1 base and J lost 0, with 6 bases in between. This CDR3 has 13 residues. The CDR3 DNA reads TGTGCCTGGAGTGACAGGGACCAAGAGACCCAGTACTTC. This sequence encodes CAWSDRDQETQYF.

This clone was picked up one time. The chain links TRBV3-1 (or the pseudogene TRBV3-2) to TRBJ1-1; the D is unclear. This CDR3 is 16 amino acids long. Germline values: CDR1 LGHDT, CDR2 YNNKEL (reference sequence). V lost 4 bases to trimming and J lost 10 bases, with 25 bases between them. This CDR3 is CASSLSGSGEAYPAFF. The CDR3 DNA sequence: TGTGCCAGCAGCCTAAGCGGTTCAGGAGAGGCGTATCCAGCTTTCTTT.

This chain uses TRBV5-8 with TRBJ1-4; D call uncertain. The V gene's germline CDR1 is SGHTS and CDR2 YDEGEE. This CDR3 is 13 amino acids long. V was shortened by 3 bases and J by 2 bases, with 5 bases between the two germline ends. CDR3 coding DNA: TGTGCCAGCAGCTCCAATACTAATGAAAAACTGTTTTTT. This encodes CASSSNTNEKLFF.

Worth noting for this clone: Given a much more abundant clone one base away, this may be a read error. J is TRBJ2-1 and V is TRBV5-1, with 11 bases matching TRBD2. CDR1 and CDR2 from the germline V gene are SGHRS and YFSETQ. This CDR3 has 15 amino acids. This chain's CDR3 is CVSSFSGRGMNEQFF. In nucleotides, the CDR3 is TGCGTCAGCAGCTTTAGCGGGAGGGGTATGAATGAGCAGTTCTTC.

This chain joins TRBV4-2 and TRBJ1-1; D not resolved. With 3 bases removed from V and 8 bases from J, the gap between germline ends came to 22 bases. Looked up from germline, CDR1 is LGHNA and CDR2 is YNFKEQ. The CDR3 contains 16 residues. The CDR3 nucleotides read TGTGCCAGCAGCCATATGCAATCGGCGAGGAGTCCCGAAGCTTTCTTT. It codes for CASSHMQSARSPEAFF.

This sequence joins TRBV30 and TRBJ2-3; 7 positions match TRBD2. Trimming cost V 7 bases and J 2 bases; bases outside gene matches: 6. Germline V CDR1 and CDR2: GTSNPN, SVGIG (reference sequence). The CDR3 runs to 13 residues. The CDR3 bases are TGTGCCTTCCAGCGGGGCCCCACAGATACGCAGTATTTT. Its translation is CAFQRGPTDTQYF.

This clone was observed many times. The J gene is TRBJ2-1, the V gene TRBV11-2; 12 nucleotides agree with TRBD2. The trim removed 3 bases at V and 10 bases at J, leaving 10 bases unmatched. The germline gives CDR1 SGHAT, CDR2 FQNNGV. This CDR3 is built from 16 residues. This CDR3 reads CASSLASGRVTGEQFF. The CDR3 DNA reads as TGTGCCAGCAGCTTGGCTAGCGGGAGGGTTACGGGGGAGCAGTTCTTC.

This CDR3 reads CASSLPQGRDEKLFF. CDR3 bases: TGTGCCAGCAGCTTACCACAGGGCAGAGATGAAAAACTGTTTTTT. V gene TRBV7-9 combines with J gene TRBJ1-4; weak D call: TRBD1 (6 bases). With 2 bases removed from V and 6 bases from J, the gap between germline ends came to 13 bases. CDR1 and CDR2 (germline): SEHNR, FQNEAQ (reference sequence). This CDR3 comprises 15 residues.

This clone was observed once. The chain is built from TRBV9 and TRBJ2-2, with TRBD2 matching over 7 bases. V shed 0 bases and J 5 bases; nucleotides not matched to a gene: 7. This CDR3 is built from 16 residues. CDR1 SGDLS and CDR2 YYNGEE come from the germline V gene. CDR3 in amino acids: CASSVGGSEQTGELFF. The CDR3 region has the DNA TGTGCCAGCAGCGTAGGCGGGAGCGAACAAACCGGGGAGCTGTTTTTT.

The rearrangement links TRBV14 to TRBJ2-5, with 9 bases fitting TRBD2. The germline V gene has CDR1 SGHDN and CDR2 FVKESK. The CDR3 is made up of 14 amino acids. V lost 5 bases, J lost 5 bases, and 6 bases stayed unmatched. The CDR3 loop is CASSVSGRRETQYF. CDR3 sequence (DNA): TGTGCCAGCAGCGTTAGCGGGAGAAGGGAGACCCAGTACTTC.

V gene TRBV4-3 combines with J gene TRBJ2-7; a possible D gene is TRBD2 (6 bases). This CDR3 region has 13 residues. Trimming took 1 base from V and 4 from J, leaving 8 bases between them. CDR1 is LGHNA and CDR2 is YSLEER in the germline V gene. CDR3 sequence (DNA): TGCGCCAGCAGCCAAGCTCGGGGGTACGAGCAGTACTTC. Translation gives CASSQARGYEQYF.

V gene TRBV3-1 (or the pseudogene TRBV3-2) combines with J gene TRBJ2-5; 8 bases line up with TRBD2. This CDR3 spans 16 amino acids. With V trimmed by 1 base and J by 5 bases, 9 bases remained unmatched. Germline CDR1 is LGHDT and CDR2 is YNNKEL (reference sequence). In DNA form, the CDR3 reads TGTGCCAGCAGCCAAGGGGCGGGAGGAGCGGGGGAGACCCAGTACTTC. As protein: CASSQGAGGAGETQYF.

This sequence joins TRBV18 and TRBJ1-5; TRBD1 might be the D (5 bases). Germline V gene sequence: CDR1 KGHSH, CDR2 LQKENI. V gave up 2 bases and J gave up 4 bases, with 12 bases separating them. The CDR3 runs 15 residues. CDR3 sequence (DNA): TGTGCCAGCTCACCAAATCAGGGAGGGAATCAGCCCCAGCATTTT. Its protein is CASSPNQGGNQPQHF. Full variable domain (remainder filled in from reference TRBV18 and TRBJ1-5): NAGVMQNPRHLVRRRGQEARLRCSPMKGHSHVYWYRQLPEEGLKFMVYLQKENIIDESGMPKERFSAEFPKEGPSILRIQQVVRGDSAAYFCASSPNQGGNQPQHFGDGTRLSIL.

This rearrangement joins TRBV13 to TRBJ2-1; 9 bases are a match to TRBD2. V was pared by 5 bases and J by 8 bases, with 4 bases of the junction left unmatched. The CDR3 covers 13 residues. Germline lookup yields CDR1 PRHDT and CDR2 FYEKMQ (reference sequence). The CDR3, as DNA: TGTGCCAGCAGCCTTAGCGGGAGCCATGAGCAGTTCTTC. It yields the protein CASSLSGSHEQFF.

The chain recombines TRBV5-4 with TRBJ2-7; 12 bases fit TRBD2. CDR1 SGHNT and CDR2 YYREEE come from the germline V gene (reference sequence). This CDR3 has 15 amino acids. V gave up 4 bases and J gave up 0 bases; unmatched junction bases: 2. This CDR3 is CASSPTSGSSYEQYF. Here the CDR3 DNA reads TGTGCCAGCAGCCCGACTAGCGGGAGCTCCTACGAGCAGTACTTC.

CDR3 coding DNA: TGTGCCAGCAGTTCCTGGACAGGGAACACTGAAGCTTTCTTT. It specifies CASSSWTGNTEAFF. The V call is TRBV6-5, the J call TRBJ1-1; 7 bases are shared with TRBD1. The V gene end was trimmed by 4 bases and the J gene end by 1 base; junction bases not matched to a gene: 3. Germline V lookup: CDR1 MNHEY, CDR2 SVGAGI. This CDR3 region has 14 residues.

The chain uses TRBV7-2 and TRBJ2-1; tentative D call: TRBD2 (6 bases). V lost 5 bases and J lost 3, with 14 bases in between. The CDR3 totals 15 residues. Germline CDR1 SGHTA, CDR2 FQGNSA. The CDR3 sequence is CASSPGRRDYNEQFF. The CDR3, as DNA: TGTGCCAGCAGCCCCGGGAGAAGGGACTACAATGAGCAGTTCTTC.

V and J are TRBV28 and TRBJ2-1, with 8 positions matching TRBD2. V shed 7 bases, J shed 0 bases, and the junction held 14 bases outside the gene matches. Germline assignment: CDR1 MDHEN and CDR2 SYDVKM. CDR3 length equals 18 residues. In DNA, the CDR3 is TGTGCCAGCATAGCAGGGCTAGCGGGTACTGTCTCCTACAATGAGCAGTTCTTC. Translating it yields CASIAGLAGTVSYNEQFF.